These T cell receptor beta chains were read from a single sample in a study of cytomegalovirus exposure and HLA in healthy donors. Generated by immunoSEQ multiplex PCR, the TCRdb table keeps only in-frame clones and is missing some. This table has under 200,000 clones, about three quarters appearing once. The specimen sequenced was PBMCs. The receptors stem from a man aged 35 to 55 in good health and CMV-seronegative. CDR3s include the opening cysteine and the closing phenylalanine or tryptophan. The D gene is left open where the match is weak. Only part of the rows carry a size: once, few, many, or a class if the clone is expanded.

V gene,D gene,J gene,clone size,CDR3 DNA,CDR3 protein
TRBV18,-,TRBJ2-7,once,TGTGCCAGCTCACTGAGGCGTCCGGGACAAGGCGTCCACGAGCAGTACTTC,CASSLRRPGQGVHEQYF
TRBV15,-,TRBJ2-1,-,TGTGCCACCAGCAGGACTTTCTCCGGTGGCAATGAGCAGTTCTTC,CATSRTFSGGNEQFF
TRBV18,-,TRBJ2-2,-,TGTGCCAGCTCACCAACCGCCACTATTGGCGGGGAGCTGTTTTTT,CASSPTATIGGELFF
TRBV5-3,TRBD1,TRBJ2-1,-,TGTGCCAGTTCGGGACAGGGGTACAATGAGCAGTTCTTC,CASSGQGYNEQFF
TRBV6-1,TRBD1,TRBJ2-3,-,TGTGCCAGCAGTGAAGGGCAGGGGGCCACAGATACGCAGTATTTT,CASSEGQGATDTQYF
TRBV19,-,TRBJ1-3,-,TGTGCCAGTAGTGCGGACATTGCTGGAAACACCATATATTTT,CASSADIAGNTIYF
TRBV7-8,-,TRBJ1-1,-,TGTGCCAGCACCAATATCGCAGGGGAAGCTTTCTTT,CASTNIAGEAFF
TRBV6-1,-,TRBJ1-1,few,TGTGCCAGCAGTGAGGGGGCAGGGATGAACACTGAAGCTTTCTTT,CASSEGAGMNTEAFF
TRBV29-1,TRBD1,TRBJ2-7,-,TGCAGCGTTCAGAGAGTTACAGGGGGGAACTACGAGCAGTACTTC,CSVQRVTGGNYEQYF
TRBV27,-,TRBJ2-3,-,TGTGCCAGCAGTTTATCGATGGCGGGAAGCACAGATACGCAGTATTTT,CASSLSMAGSTDTQYF
TRBV5-6,-,TRBJ1-3,-,TGTGCCAGCAGCTTGCGTGGCGGGAGCACCATATATTTT,CASSLRGGSTIYF
TRBV19,TRBD1,TRBJ2-2,-,TGTGCCAGTAGCGTGACAGGGGGCACCGGGGAGCTGTTTTTT,CASSVTGGTGELFF
TRBV5-1,TRBD1,TRBJ1-1,-,TGCGCCAGCAGCGTGGACAGGAGTGGTTGGAACACTGAAGCTTTCTTT,CASSVDRSGWNTEAFF
TRBV6-1,-,TRBJ2-2,-,TGTGCCAGCAGTGAATATTTTCCCGTCCCGAACACCGGGGAGCTGTTTTTT,CASSEYFPVPNTGELFF
TRBV7-2,-,TRBJ1-2,-,TGTGCCAGCAGGGGAGGCGGGTACTATGGCTACACCTTC,CASRGGGYYGYTF
TRBV2,TRBD1,TRBJ1-1,once,TGTGCCAGCAGGAGGACAGGGAGCACTGAAGCTTTCTTT,CASRRTGSTEAFF
TRBV1,-,TRBJ2-7,-,TGCACCAGCAGCCTCCACCGCGGGGGTTTCTCCTACGAGCAGTACTTC,CTSSLHRGGFSYEQYF
TRBV28,TRBD2,TRBJ2-7,-,TGTGCCAGCAGTATAACTAGCGGGAGGGCTCAATACGAGCAGTACTTC,CASSITSGRAQYEQYF
TRBV7-2,-,TRBJ2-1,-,TGTGCCAGCAGCCAGACTAGCTCCTACAATGAGCAGTTCTTC,CASSQTSSYNEQFF
TRBV19,TRBD2,TRBJ2-1,-,TGTGCCAGTAGTATCCCGGGTCTAGCGGGGGGGCAGGAGCAGTTCTTC,CASSIPGLAGGQEQFF
TRBV29-1,TRBD1,TRBJ1-6,-,TGCAGCGTTGGGACAGGAGAACTTAATTCACCCCTCCACTTT,CSVGTGELNSPLHF
TRBV10-3,TRBD1,TRBJ2-3,-,TGTGCCATCACAGGACAGGGCACAGATACGCAGTATTTT,CAITGQGTDTQYF
TRBV11-2,-,TRBJ1-5,-,TGTGCCAGCAGCTCAGGGGTGGATCAGCCCCAGCATTTT,CASSSGVDQPQHF
TRBV5-6,TRBD2,TRBJ2-1,-,TGTGCCAGCAGCTTTAATGCGGGAGGGTTAGATGAGCAGTTCTTC,CASSFNAGGLDEQFF
TRBV6-5,TRBD2,TRBJ2-1,few,TGTGCCAGCCCTAGCGGGGGGACCTACAATGAGCAGTTCTTC,CASPSGGTYNEQFF
TRBV7-9,-,TRBJ2-5,-,TGTGCCAGCAGCTTAGCGCGGGGACAGATTCTCCAAGAGACCCAGTACTTC,CASSLARGQILQETQYF
TRBV25-1,TRBD1,TRBJ2-7,-,TGTGCCAGCGAAGGGACAGGCTACGAGCAGTACTTC,CASEGTGYEQYF
TRBV19,-,TRBJ1-3,few,TGTGCCAGTACCCTGGGGGCCTCCATATATTTT,CASTLGASIYF
TRBV5-8,-,TRBJ2-2,-,TGTGCCAGCAGCTTCCAAGGGAGGTTGAACACCGGGGAGCTGTTTTTT,CASSFQGRLNTGELFF
TRBV15,TRBD1,TRBJ2-3,-,TGTGCCACCAGCAGAGTCCCGACAGGGGCGACCAAGGTATCTAGCACAGATACGCAGTATTTT,CATSRVPTGATKVSSTDTQYF
TRBV7-3,-,TRBJ2-3,-,TGTGCCAGCAGGAGATCCACGAGCACAGATACGCAGTATTTT,CASRRSTSTDTQYF
TRBV19,-,TRBJ1-5,-,TGTGCCAGTAGTGGGAAAACAGGGTTAGGGCAGCCCCAGCATTTT,CASSGKTGLGQPQHF
TRBV27,-,TRBJ2-7,-,TGTGCCAGCAGTTTAGTAGCGGAATCCTACGAGCAGTACTTC,CASSLVAESYEQYF
TRBV19,TRBD1,TRBJ1-1,-,TGTGCCAGTAGTATCGGGGACAGGGCCACTGAAGCTTTCTTT,CASSIGDRATEAFF
TRBV7-2,-,TRBJ1-5,-,TGTGCCAGCAGTGAGAGCAATCAGCCCCAGCATTTT,CASSESNQPQHF
TRBV4-1,TRBD2,TRBJ2-5,-,TGCGCCAGCAGCCAAGGCACTAGCGGGGTAGAGACCCAGTACTTC,CASSQGTSGVETQYF